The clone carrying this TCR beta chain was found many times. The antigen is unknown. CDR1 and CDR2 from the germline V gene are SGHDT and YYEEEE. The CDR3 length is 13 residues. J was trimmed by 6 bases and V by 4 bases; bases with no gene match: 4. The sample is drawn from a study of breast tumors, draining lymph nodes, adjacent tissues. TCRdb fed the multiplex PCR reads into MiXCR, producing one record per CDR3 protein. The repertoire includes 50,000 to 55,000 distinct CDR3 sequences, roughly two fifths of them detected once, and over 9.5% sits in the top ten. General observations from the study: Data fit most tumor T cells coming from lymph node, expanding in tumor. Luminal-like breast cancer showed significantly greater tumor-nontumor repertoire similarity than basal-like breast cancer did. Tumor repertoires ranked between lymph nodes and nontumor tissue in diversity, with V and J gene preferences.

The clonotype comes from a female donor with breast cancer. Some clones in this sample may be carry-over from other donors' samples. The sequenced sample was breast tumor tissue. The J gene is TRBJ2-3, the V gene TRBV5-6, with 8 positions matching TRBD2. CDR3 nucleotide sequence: TGTGCCAGCAGCACCGGCGGGGGGGATACGCAGTATTTT. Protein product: CASSTGGGDTQYF.